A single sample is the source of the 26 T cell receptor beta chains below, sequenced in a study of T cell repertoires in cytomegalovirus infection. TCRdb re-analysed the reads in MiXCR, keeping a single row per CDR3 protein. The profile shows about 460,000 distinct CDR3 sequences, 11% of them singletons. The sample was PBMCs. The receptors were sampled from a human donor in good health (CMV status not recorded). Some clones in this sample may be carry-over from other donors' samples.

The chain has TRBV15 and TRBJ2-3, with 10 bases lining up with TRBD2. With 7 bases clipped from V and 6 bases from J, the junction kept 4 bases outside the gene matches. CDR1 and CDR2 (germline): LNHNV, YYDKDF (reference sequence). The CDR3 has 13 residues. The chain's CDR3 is CATKREGADTQYF. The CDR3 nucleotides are TGTGCCACCAAGCGGGAGGGCGCCGATACGCAGTATTTT.

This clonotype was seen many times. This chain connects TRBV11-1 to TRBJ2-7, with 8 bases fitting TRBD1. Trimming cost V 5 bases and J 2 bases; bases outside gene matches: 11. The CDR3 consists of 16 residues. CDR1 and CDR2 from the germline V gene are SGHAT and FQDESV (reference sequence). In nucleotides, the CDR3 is TGTGCCAGCAGCCATCCCTTCGGGACAGGCGCCTACGAGCAGTACTTC. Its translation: CASSHPFGTGAYEQYF.

CDR3 bases: TGTGCCAGCCAAGGGATCGGGTACACAGATACGCAGTATTTT. Translating it yields CASQGIGYTDTQYF. The rearrangement joins TRBV28 to TRBJ2-3, with D unresolved. Germline loops: CDR1 MDHEN, CDR2 SYDVKM. The V gene lost 8 bases and the J gene lost 2 bases, with 14 bases spanning the gap. The CDR3 is 14 amino acids.

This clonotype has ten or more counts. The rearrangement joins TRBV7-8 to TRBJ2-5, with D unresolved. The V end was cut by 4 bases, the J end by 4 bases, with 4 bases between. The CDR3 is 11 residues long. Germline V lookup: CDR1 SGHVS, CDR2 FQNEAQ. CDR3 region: CASSYSETQYF. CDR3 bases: TGTGCCAGCAGCTATTCAGAGACCCAGTACTTC.

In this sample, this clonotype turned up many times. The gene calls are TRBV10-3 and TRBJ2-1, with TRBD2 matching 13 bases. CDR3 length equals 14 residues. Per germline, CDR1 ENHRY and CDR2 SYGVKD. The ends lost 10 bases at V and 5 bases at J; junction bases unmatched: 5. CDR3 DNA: TGTGCCACCCAGGGACTAGCGGGGAACAATGAGCAGTTCTTC. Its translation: CATQGLAGNNEQFF.

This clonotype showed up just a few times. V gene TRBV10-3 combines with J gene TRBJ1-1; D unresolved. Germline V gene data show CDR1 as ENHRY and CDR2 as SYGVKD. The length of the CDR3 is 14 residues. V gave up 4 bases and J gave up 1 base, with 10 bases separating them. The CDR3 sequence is CAISGKDPNTEAFF. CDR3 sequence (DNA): TGTGCCATCAGTGGAAAAGACCCGAACACTGAAGCTTTCTTT.

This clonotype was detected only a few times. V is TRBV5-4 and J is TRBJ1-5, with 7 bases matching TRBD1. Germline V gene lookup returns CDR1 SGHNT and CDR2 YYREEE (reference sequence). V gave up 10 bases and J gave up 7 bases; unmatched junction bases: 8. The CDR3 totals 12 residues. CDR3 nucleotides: TGTGCCCCCAGGGGGGGGTGCCAGCCCCAGCATTTT. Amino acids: CAPRGGCQPQHF.

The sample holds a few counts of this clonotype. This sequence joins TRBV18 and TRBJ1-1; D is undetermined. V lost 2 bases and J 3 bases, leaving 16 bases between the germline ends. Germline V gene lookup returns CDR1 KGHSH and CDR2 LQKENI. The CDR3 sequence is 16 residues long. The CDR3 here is CASSPGEGSRDTEAFF. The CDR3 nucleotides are TGTGCCAGCTCACCAGGGGAGGGCTCGAGGGACACTGAAGCTTTCTTT.

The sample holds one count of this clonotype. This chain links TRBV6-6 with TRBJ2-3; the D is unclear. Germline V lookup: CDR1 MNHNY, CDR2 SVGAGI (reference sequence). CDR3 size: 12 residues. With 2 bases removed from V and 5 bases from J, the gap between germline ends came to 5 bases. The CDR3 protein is CASSYRLDTQYF. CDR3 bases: TGTGCCAGCAGTTACAGGCTAGATACGCAGTATTTT.

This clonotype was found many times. The CDR3 region is CAWGGQGNTEAFF. In nucleotides, the CDR3 is TGTGCCTGGGGAGGACAGGGAAACACTGAAGCTTTCTTT. The chain uses TRBV30 and TRBJ1-1; 8 bases line up with TRBD1. J lost 2 bases, V lost 5 bases, and 4 bases had no gene match. CDR3 length: 13 residues. Germline loops: CDR1 GTSNPN, CDR2 SVGIG (reference sequence).

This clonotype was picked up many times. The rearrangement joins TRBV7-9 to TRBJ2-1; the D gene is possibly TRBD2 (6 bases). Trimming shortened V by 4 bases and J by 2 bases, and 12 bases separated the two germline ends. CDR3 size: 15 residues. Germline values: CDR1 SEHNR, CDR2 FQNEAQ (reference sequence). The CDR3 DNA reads TGTGCCAGCAGCTCTTCTAGCGACCCCTACAATGAGCAGTTCTTC. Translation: CASSSSSDPYNEQFF.

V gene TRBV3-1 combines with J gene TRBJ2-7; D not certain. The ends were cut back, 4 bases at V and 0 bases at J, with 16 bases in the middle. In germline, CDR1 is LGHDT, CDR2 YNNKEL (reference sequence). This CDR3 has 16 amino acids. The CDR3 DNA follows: TGTGCCAGCAGCCCTCGGGTTGCACTCGCCTCCTACGAGCAGTACTTC. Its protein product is CASSPRVALASYEQYF.

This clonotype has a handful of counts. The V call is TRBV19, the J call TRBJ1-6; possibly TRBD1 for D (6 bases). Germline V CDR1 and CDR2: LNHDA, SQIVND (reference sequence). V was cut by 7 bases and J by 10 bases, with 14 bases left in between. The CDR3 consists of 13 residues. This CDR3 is CASTPGEGSPLHF. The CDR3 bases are TGTGCCAGTACCCCAGGGGAAGGATCACCCCTCCACTTT.

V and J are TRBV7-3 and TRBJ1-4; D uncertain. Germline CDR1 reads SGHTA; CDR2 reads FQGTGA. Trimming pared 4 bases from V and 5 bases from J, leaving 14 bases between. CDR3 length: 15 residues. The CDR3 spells CASSSSEGPNEKLFF. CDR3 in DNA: TGTGCCAGCAGCTCCTCCGAAGGGCCCAATGAAAAACTGTTTTTT.

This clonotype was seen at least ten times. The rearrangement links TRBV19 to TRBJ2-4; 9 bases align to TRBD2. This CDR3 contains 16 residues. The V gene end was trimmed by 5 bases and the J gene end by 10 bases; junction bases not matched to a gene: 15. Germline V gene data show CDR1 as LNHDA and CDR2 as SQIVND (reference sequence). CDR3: CASSFSGGALVRIQYF. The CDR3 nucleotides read TGTGCCAGTAGTTTTAGCGGGGGCGCCCTGGTCAGGATTCAGTACTTC.

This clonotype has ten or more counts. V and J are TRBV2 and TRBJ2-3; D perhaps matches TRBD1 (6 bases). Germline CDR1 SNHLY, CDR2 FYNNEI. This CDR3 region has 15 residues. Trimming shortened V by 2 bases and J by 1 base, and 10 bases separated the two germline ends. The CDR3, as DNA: TGTGCCAGCAGTGAACAGGGACACCGCACAGATACGCAGTATTTT. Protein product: CASSEQGHRTDTQYF.

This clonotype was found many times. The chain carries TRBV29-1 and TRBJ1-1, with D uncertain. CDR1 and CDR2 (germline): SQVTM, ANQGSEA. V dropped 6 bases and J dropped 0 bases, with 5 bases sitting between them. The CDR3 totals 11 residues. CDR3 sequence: CSVTLNTEAFF. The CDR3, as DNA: TGCAGCGTAACACTGAACACTGAAGCTTTCTTT.

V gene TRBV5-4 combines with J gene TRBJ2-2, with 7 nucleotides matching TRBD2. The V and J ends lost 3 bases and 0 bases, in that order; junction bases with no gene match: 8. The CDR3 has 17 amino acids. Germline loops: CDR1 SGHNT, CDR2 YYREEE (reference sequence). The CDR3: CASSSSSGAANTGELFF. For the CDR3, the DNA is TGTGCCAGCAGCTCCTCTAGCGGAGCCGCGAACACCGGGGAGCTGTTTTTT.

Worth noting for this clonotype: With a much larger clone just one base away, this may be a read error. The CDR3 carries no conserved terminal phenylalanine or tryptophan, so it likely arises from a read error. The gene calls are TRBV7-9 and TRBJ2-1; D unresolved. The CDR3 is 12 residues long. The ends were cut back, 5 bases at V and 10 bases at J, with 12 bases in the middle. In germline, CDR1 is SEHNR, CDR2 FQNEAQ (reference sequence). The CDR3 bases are TGTGCCAGCAGCCCCCCGCGGCACGAGCAGTTCTGC. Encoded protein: CASSPPRHEQFC.

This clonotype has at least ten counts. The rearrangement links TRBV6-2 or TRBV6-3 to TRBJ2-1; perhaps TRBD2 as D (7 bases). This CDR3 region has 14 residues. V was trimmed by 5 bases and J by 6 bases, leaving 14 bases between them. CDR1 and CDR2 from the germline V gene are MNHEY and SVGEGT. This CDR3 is CASSPSGGPNEQFF. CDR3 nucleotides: TGTGCCAGCAGTCCCTCGGGGGGCCCCAATGAGCAGTTCTTC.

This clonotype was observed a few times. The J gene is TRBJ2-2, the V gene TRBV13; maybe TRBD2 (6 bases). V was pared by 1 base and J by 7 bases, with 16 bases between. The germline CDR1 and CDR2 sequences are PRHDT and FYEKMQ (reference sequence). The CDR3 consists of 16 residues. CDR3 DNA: TGTGCCAGCAGCTTAGTACCGCTGCGGGGTGGCGGGGAGCTGTTTTTT. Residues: CASSLVPLRGGGELFF.

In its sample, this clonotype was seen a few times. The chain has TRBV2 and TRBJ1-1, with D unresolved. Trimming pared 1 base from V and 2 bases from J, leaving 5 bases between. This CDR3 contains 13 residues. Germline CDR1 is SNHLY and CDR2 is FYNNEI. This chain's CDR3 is CASSEGDNTEAFF. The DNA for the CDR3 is TGTGCCAGCAGTGAAGGGGATAACACTGAAGCTTTCTTT.

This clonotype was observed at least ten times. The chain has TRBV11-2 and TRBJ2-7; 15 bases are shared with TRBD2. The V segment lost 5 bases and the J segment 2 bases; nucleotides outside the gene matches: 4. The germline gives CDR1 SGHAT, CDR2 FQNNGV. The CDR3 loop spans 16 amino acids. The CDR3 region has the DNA TGTGCCAGCAGCGCGGGACTAGCGGGGGGCACCTACGAGCAGTACTTC. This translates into CASSAGLAGGTYEQYF.

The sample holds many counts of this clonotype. The CDR3 is CASSLTGAVNQPQHF. DNA of the CDR3: TGTGCCAGCAGCTTAACAGGGGCGGTAAATCAGCCCCAGCATTTT. V usage is TRBV28 and J usage is TRBJ1-5, with TRBD1 matching over 7 bases. J was trimmed by 4 bases and V by 6 bases; bases with no gene match: 9. The CDR3 consists of 15 residues. Germline V gene lookup returns CDR1 MDHEN and CDR2 SYDVKM.

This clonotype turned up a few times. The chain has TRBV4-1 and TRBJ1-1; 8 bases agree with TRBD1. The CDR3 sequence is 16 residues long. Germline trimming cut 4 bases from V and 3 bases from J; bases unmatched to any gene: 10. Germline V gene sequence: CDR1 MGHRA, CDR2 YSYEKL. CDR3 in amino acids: CASSPRTGRDDTEAFF. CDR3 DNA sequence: TGCGCCAGCAGCCCCCGGACAGGGAGAGATGACACTGAAGCTTTCTTT.

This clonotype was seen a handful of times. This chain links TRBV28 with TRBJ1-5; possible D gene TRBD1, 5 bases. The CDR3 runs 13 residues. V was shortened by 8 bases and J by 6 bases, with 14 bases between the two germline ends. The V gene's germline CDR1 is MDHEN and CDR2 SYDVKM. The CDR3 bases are TGTGCCAGCTGTGGGGACCGGGGTCAGCCCCAGCATTTT. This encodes CASCGDRGQPQHF.